This T cell receptor beta chain was recovered during a study of neurological immune-mediated disorders. Germline V CDR1 and CDR2: LNHNV, YYDKDF (reference sequence). The CDR3 spans 15 residues. The germline V and J ends were trimmed by 0 bases and 5 bases, with 8 bases remaining between them. Time point given: longitudinal time-point 3. There are many counts of this clonotype. TCRdb re-called the 5' RACE reads with MiXCR, one entry per CDR3 protein. The sample shows approximately 50,000 distinct CDR3 sequences, approximately 9.2% of them seen only once. This sequence originates from a woman aged 40 to 49 in good health. The V and J genes are TRBV15 and TRBJ1-6, with a weak D call TRBD1 (5 bases). Sequencing was carried out using PBMCs. The CDR3 nucleotides read TGTGCCACCAGCAGAGATCAACAGGATAATTCACCCCTCCACTTT. This codes for CATSRDQQDNSPLHF.